This passage covers 13 T cell receptor beta chains from one sample sequenced in a study of post-analysis software for immune sequencing data. The study, taken as a whole, reports: Patients showed TRBV5-6, TRBV5-1 and TRBV20-1 among five TRBV segments more frequent than in controls.

Antigens of these TCRs are unknown. TCR beta libraries were prepared from cDNA with unique molecular identifiers. TCRdb redid the calling of the PCR reads with MiXCR, one entry per CDR3 protein. Of hundreds of thousands of distinct CDR3 sequences in the sample, roughly three fifths were seen once. The sequenced material came from blood. The source of these receptors is a girl aged 2-15 years with multiple sclerosis.

This sequence joins TRBV7-2 and TRBJ1-4; D possibly corresponds to TRBD1 (5 bases). The CDR3 runs to 16 residues. Looked up from germline, CDR1 is SGHTA and CDR2 is FQGNSA. With 5 bases removed from V and 10 bases from J, the gap between germline ends came to 23 bases. The CDR3 DNA sequence: TGTGCCAGCAGCCGCCGTTTGGGGGTTAATGAAGGAAAACTGTTTTTT. Encoded protein: CASSRRLGVNEGKLFF.

The rearrangement joins TRBV7-9 to TRBJ2-5, with TRBD2 matching over 7 bases. Germline V CDR1 and CDR2: SEHNR, FQNEAQ (reference sequence). This CDR3 comprises 14 residues. With 5 bases clipped from V and 4 bases from J, the junction kept 7 bases outside the gene matches. Here the CDR3 DNA reads TGTGCCAGCAGCCCCCGCCAGCGGGGAGAGACCCAGTACTTC. It yields the protein CASSPRQRGETQYF. Drawing the rest from reference TRBV7-9 and TRBJ2-5, the complete variable domain is DTGVSQNPRHKITKRGQNVTFRCDPISEHNRLYWYRQTLGQGPEFLTYFQNEAQLEKSRLLSDRFSAERPKGSFSTLEIQRTEQGDSAMYLCASSPRQRGETQYFGPGTRLLVL.

The rearrangement joins TRBV10-3 to TRBJ2-5; TRBD1 agrees at 9 bases. Germline V gives CDR1 ENHRY, CDR2 SYGVKD. CDR3 size: 15 residues. V dropped 0 bases and J dropped 4; count of bases not matched to a gene: 3. DNA of the CDR3: TGTGCCATCAGTGAGTCGCCGGACAGGGGAGAGACCCAGTACTTC. Translating it yields CAISESPDRGETQYF.

The J gene is TRBJ1-6, the V gene TRBV12-3 or TRBV12-4; unclear D gene. V lost 5 bases, J lost 13 bases, and 9 bases lay in between. The CDR3 runs 11 residues. As DNA, the CDR3 is TGTGCCAGCAGTCGAACCGGCCCCCTCCACTTT. Translating it yields CASSRTGPLHF.

This chain uses TRBV4-3 with TRBJ2-1; perhaps TRBD2 as D (7 bases). There are 15 residues in the CDR3. The V end lost 0 bases, the J end lost 7 bases, and 13 bases lay between the germline ends. Germline CDR1 reads LGHNA; CDR2 reads YSLEER. As DNA, the CDR3 is TGCGCCAGCAGCCAAGATGGGGCGGGGGCGAATGAGCAGTTCTTC. Its protein product is CASSQDGAGANEQFF.

CDR3 DNA: TGTGCCAGCAGTTTATTTCGGGGGACAGGGGACACCTTC. It encodes CASSLFRGTGDTF. The chain couples TRBV27 to TRBJ1-2, with 10 bases that match TRBD1. CDR3 length: 13 amino acids. CDR1 MNHEY and CDR2 SMNVEV come from the germline V gene (reference sequence). V dropped 1 base and J dropped 12; count of bases not matched to a gene: 5.

This clonotype has a single count. The rearrangement joins TRBV2 to TRBJ2-7; a possible D gene is TRBD1 (6 bases). Germline V lookup: CDR1 SNHLY, CDR2 FYNNEI. This CDR3 has 14 residues. V was trimmed by 6 bases and J by 1 base, leaving 13 bases between them. Here the CDR3 reads CASRVKGTSYEQYF. CDR3 nucleotides: TGTGCCAGCAGGGTCAAGGGGACATCCTACGAGCAGTACTTC.

This chain joins TRBV21-1 and TRBJ2-1; the table calls TRBD2, which could not be checked here. TRBV21-1 counts as a pseudogene. The CDR3 is 12 amino acids. The CDR3 loop is CTSSGSHNEQFF. The CDR3 coding sequence is TGTACCTCGAGCGGGAGCCACAATGAGCAGTTCTTC.

This chain links TRBV6-1 with TRBJ2-1, with 11 bases matching TRBD2. V shed 7 bases, J shed 7 bases, and the junction held 12 bases outside the gene matches. This CDR3 spans 16 amino acids. CDR1 and CDR2 from the germline V gene are MNHNS and SASEGT. The chain's CDR3 is CASNPGLAVKANEQFF. The CDR3 DNA sequence: TGTGCCAGCAACCCGGGACTAGCGGTTAAGGCGAATGAGCAGTTCTTC.

The chain uses TRBV6-5 and TRBJ1-2; TRBD1 agrees at 7 bases. The trim removed 0 bases at V and 4 bases at J, leaving 11 bases unmatched. In germline, CDR1 is MNHEY, CDR2 SVGAGI. CDR3 length: 17 amino acids. The CDR3 protein is CASSYSTGSRLVYGYTF. In DNA, the CDR3 is TGTGCCAGCAGTTACTCGACAGGGAGCCGATTAGTCTATGGCTACACCTTC.

J is TRBJ2-1 and V is TRBV25-1, with 7 bases matching TRBD2. CDR3 length: 15 amino acids. Trimming removed 4 bases from V and 3 bases from J; junction bases left unmatched: 6. Germline V gives CDR1 MGHDK, CDR2 SYGVNS. The CDR3 nucleotides are TGTGCCAGCAGTGGGTCGGGGGGATTCTACAATGAGCAGTTCTTC. Amino acids: CASSGSGGFYNEQFF.

This clonotype was observed a handful of times. The V and J genes are TRBV12-3 or TRBV12-4 and TRBJ1-2; D ambiguous. The V gene lost 1 base and the J gene lost 6 bases, with 9 bases spanning the gap. The length of the CDR3 is 13 residues. CDR3 sequence reads: CASSLGGVDGYTF. CDR3 sequence (DNA): TGTGCCAGCAGTTTAGGGGGAGTGGATGGCTACACCTTC.

This clonotype was seen more than once but under ten times. The germline gene is not matched at one end of the junction; a read error may be the cause. CDR3 bases: TGTGCTATCAGTGAGCGGGTGAATCAGCCCCAGCATTTT. This codes for CAISERVNQPQHF. V gene TRBV10-3 combines with J gene TRBJ1-5; D remains ambiguous. CDR3 length: 13 residues. CDR1 and CDR2 (germline): ENHRY, SYGVKD.